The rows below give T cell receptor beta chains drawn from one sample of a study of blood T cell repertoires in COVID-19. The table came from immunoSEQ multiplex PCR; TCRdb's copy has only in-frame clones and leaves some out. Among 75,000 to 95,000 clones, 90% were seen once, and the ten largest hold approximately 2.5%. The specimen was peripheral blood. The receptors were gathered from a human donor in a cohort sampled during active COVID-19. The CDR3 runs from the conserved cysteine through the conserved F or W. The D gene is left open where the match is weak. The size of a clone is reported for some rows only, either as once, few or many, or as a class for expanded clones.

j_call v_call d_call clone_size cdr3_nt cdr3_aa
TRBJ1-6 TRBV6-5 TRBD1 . TGTGCCGCCCGGGACAGAGTAGATTCACCCCTCCACTTT CAARDRVDSPLHF
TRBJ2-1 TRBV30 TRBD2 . TGTGCCTGGAGGGCGGGACTAGCGGGAGGGCCGGGGTACAATGAGCAGTTCTTC CAWRAGLAGGPGYNEQFF
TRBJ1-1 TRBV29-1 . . TGCAGCGTTGCTCAGGGTCTGAACACTGAAGCTTTCTTT CSVAQGLNTEAFF
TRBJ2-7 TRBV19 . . TGTGCCAGTAGTATACGGGAGACCTACGAGCAGTACTTC CASSIRETYEQYF
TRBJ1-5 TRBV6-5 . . TGTGCCAGCAGCCAAGGGGCAGGCAATCAGCCCCAGCATTTT CASSQGAGNQPQHF
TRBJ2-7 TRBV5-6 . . TGTGCCAGCAGCTTGGTCGGGGGCGAGCAGTACTTC CASSLVGGEQYF
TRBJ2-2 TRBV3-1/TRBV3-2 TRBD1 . TGTGCCAGCAGACGGGACAGGGTAAACGGGGAGCTGTTTTTT CASRRDRVNGELFF
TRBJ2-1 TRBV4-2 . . TGTGCCAGCAGCCAAGTCGGTGACTGGAACAATGAGCAGTTCTTC CASSQVGDWNNEQFF
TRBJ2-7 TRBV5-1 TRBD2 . TGCGCCAGCAGCTTGTCGGGGGGTTCCTACGAGCAGTACTTC CASSLSGGSYEQYF
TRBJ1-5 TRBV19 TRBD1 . TGTGCCAGTAGTTCCGACAGGGGCAATCAGCCCCAGCATTTT CASSSDRGNQPQHF
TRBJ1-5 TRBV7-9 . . TGTGCCAGCAGCGTACAGGGCAGCAATCAGCCCCAGCATTTT CASSVQGSNQPQHF
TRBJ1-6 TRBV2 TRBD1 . TGTGCCAGCAGGGGACAGGGGATCTCACCCCTCCACTTT CASRGQGISPLHF
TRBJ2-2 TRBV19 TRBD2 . TGTGCCAGTAGGACTAGCGGGAACACCGGGGAGCTGTTTTTT CASRTSGNTGELFF
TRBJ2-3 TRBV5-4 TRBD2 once TGTGCCAGCAGCTTGGGAGCAGCGGGAGGGCCGGTTACAGATACGCAGTATTTT CASSLGAAGGPVTDTQYF
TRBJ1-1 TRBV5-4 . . TGTGCCAGCAGCTTGGGGACAGAGCTTGAAGCTTTCTTT CASSLGTELEAFF
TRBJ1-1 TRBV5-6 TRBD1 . TGTGCCAGCACCCGGACAGGGGTGGGGAACACTGAAGCTTTCTTT CASTRTGVGNTEAFF
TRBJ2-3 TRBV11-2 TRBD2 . TGTGCCAGCAGCTCAGTAGCGGGGGCCATCAGAGATACGCAGTATTTT CASSSVAGAIRDTQYF
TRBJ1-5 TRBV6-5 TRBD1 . TGTGCCAGCAGTTACTCTAGGGGGCAAAGTCAGCCCCAGCATTTT CASSYSRGQSQPQHF
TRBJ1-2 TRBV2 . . TGTGCCAGCAGGCCGGACAGCAACTATGGCTACACCTTC CASRPDSNYGYTF
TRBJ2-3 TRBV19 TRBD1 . TGTGCCAGTAGTATGTACGGGACAGGGTCAGATACGCAGTATTTT CASSMYGTGSDTQYF
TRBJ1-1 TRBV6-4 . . TGTGCCAGCTCGGGGACATGGGGCACTGAAGCTTTCTTT CASSGTWGTEAFF
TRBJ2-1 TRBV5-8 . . TGTGCCAGCAGCTTCGAGGGCTTCTACAATGAGCAGTTCTTC CASSFEGFYNEQFF
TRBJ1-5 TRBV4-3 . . TGCGCCAGCAGCCAATCGACTGAGCAGCCCCAGCATTTT CASSQSTEQPQHF
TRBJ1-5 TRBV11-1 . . TGTGCCAGCAGCTCTCGGGCCAGGGTGGGTCAGCCCCAGCATTTT CASSSRARVGQPQHF
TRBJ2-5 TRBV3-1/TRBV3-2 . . TGTGCCAGCAGCCAAGATTTCGGGACCCAGTACTTC CASSQDFGTQYF
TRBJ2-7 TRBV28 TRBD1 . TGTGCCAGCATTGACAGGGCTTCCTACGAGCAGTACTTC CASIDRASYEQYF
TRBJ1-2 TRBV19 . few TGTGCCAGTAGTACACGGGACAATAACTATGGCTACACCTTC CASSTRDNNYGYTF
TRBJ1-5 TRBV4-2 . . TGTGCCAGCAGCCCTGAAATGGCCCAGTCCGATCAGCCCCAGCATTTT CASSPEMAQSDQPQHF
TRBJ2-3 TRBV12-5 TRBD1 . TGTGCTAGTGGTTTGTTTTCAGGGGGCGTTGATACGCAGTATTTT CASGLFSGGVDTQYF
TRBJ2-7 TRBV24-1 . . TGTGCCACCAGTGAGACAGGAGTCTCCTACGAGCAGTACTTC CATSETGVSYEQYF
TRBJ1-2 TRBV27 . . TGTGCCAGCAGTTTATCGGGCAGTTTCTATGGCTACACCTTC CASSLSGSFYGYTF
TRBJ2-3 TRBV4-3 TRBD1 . TGCGCCAGCAGCCAAGAAAGGCAGGGGGCAGATACGCAGTATTTT CASSQERQGADTQYF